The 24 T cell receptor beta chains presented below share a single source sample, sequenced in a study of T-cell memory formation after mild COVID-19. Each CDR3 protein is one row after TCRdb ran MiXCR on the 5' RACE reads. The table lists some 490,000 distinct CDR3 sequences, roughly 18% of them singletons. The sequenced material came from PBMCs or a T cell subset sorted from them (not recorded which). These receptors were obtained from an adult woman who had mild COVID-19 (a few samples of this study predate the infection). Cell type and time point are not known.

This clonotype has only a few counts. The chain combines TRBV24-1 with TRBJ2-1; maybe TRBD1 (6 bases). Trimming stripped 3 bases from V and 13 bases from J, with 12 bases between. This CDR3 has 12 residues. CDR1 KGHDR and CDR2 SFDVKD come from the germline V gene. CDR3 coding DNA: TGTGCCACCAGTGATGACCGGACAGACCAGTTCTTC. It specifies CATSDDRTDQFF.

The V and J genes are TRBV4-1 and TRBJ2-3, with TRBD2 matching 10 bases. After removal of 4 bases from V and 6 bases from J, the junction contained 7 bases not matched to a gene. The CDR3 is made up of 15 amino acids. Germline V gene lookup returns CDR1 MGHRA and CDR2 YSYEKL. The CDR3 nucleotides are TGCGCCAGCAGCCCGTCTAGCGGGGGAGTGGATACGCAGTATTTT. It encodes CASSPSSGGVDTQYF.

This clonotype was detected only a few times. This chain links TRBV7-2 with TRBJ2-5; no clear D. Deletions cut 2 bases from V and 2 bases from J, with 9 bases between. The length of the CDR3 is 14 residues. CDR1 and CDR2 from the germline V gene are SGHTA and FQGNSA. DNA for the CDR3: TGTGCCAGCAGCTTAAGTAACGGGCAAGAGACCCAGTACTTC. Protein: CASSLSNGQETQYF.

This clonotype has a handful of counts. V is TRBV5-1 and J is TRBJ1-1; D gene uncertain. There are 14 residues in the CDR3. Between the trimmed V and J ends, which lost 0 bases and 2 bases, there was a span of 8 bases. Germline V gene lookup returns CDR1 SGHRS and CDR2 YFSETQ. The CDR3 is CASSLDRLNTEAFF. The DNA of the CDR3 is TGCGCCAGCAGCTTGGATCGTCTTAACACTGAAGCTTTCTTT.

The chain combines TRBV5-5 with TRBJ2-7, with a possible D match to TRBD1 (6 bases). Per germline, CDR1 SGHKS and CDR2 YYEKEE (reference sequence). CDR3 length equals 15 residues. V was trimmed by 6 bases and J by 2 bases, leaving 18 bases between them. The CDR3, as DNA: TGTGCCAGCAAGTTGGACAGACCTCCCGCCTACGAGCAGTACTTC. This encodes CASKLDRPPAYEQYF.

The genes are TRBV25-1 and TRBJ2-7, with 8 bases that match TRBD1. The CDR3 is made up of 14 amino acids. Germline loops: CDR1 MGHDK, CDR2 SYGVNS. With 5 bases clipped from V and 2 bases from J, the junction kept 5 bases outside the gene matches. As DNA, the CDR3 is TGTGCCAGCAGTCAGGGGGCTAATGCCTACGAGCAGTACTTC. As protein: CASSQGANAYEQYF.

This clonotype was detected a few times. The rearrangement joins TRBV12-3 or TRBV12-4 to TRBJ2-7, with D perhaps given as TRBD1 or TRBD2 (5 bases each). V lost 6 bases and J lost 6, with 15 bases in between. The CDR3 is 13 amino acids. CDR3 region: CASSPRGLGEQYF. CDR3 nucleotides: TGTGCCAGCAGCCCGAGGGGCCTAGGCGAGCAGTACTTC.

This sequence joins TRBV15 and TRBJ2-5; D gene ambiguous. V was cut by 4 bases and J by 5 bases, with 5 bases left in between. The CDR3 length is 11 residues. The germline CDR1 and CDR2 sequences are LNHNV and YYDKDF (reference sequence). The CDR3 DNA follows: TGTGCCACCAGCAATTCCGAGACCCAGTACTTC. Encoded protein: CATSNSETQYF.

V and J are TRBV29-1 and TRBJ2-7; TRBD1 matches 7 bases. The V gene end was trimmed by 6 bases and the J gene end by 0 bases; junction bases not matched to a gene: 8. The germline V gene has CDR1 SQVTM and CDR2 ANQGSEA. The CDR3 extends over 14 amino acids. This CDR3 is CSVRPTGPSYEQYF. CDR3 sequence (DNA): TGCAGCGTCCGACCGACAGGGCCCTCCTACGAGCAGTACTTC.

This clonotype turned up a few times. V gene TRBV14 combines with J gene TRBJ2-3; D possibly corresponds to TRBD1 (6 bases). Trimming cost V 5 bases and J 0 bases, with 12 bases left between them. Germline CDR1 and CDR2: SGHDN and FVKESK. This CDR3 is 15 amino acids long. CDR3: CASSKYRVSTDTQYF. Here the CDR3 DNA reads TGTGCCAGCAGCAAATACAGGGTGAGCACAGATACGCAGTATTTT.

V and J are TRBV20-1 and TRBJ2-4, with 10 bases identical to TRBD1. Germline V CDR1 and CDR2: DFQATT, SNEGSKA (reference sequence). The CDR3 extends over 15 amino acids. V lost 3 bases to trimming and J lost 7 bases; unmatched junction nucleotides: 9. The CDR3 sequence: CSARRPRQGANIQYF. CDR3 nucleotide sequence: TGCAGTGCTAGGAGACCTAGACAGGGGGCGAACATTCAGTACTTC.

The chain recombines TRBV19 with TRBJ1-6; D possibly corresponds to TRBD1 (6 bases). Germline CDR1 reads LNHDA; CDR2 reads SQIVND (reference sequence). V dropped 4 bases and J dropped 10 bases, with 14 bases sitting between them. The CDR3 extends over 14 amino acids. CDR3 in amino acids: CASSTQGRGSPLHF. DNA of the CDR3: TGTGCCAGTAGTACTCAGGGAAGGGGGTCACCCCTCCACTTT. Based on the CDR3 plus reference TRBV19 and TRBJ1-6, the full variable domain is DGGITQSPKYLFRKEGQNVTLSCEQNLNHDAMYWYRQDPGQGLRLIYYSQIVNDFQKGDIAEGYSVSREKKESFPLTVTSAQKNPTAFYLCASSTQGRGSPLHFGNGTRLTVT.

The gene calls are TRBV9 and TRBJ2-3, with D possibly being TRBD1 (5 bases). The CDR3 extends over 16 amino acids. V shed 0 bases and J shed 0 bases, with 11 bases lying between them. CDR1 and CDR2 from the germline V gene are SGDLS and YYNGEE. The CDR3 sequence is CASSVEGVTSTDTQYF. CDR3 bases: TGTGCCAGCAGCGTAGAAGGGGTCACCAGCACAGATACGCAGTATTTT.

This clonotype was recorded at least ten times. The gene calls are TRBV12-3 or TRBV12-4 and TRBJ1-3; 7 bases line up with TRBD1. This CDR3 is built from 16 residues. V shed 3 bases and J 0 bases; nucleotides not matched to a gene: 5. CDR3: CASSLRGLLSGNTIYF. In DNA form, the CDR3 reads TGTGCCAGCAGTTTGAGGGGGCTCCTCTCTGGAAACACCATATATTTT.

There are a few counts of this clonotype. The chain uses TRBV5-5 and TRBJ2-5; 8 nucleotides align to TRBD1. Per germline, CDR1 SGHKS and CDR2 YYEKEE (reference sequence). Trimming removed 9 bases from V and 5 bases from J; junction bases left unmatched: 18. This CDR3 comprises 16 residues. The CDR3 loop is CATARFGQGAGETQYF. The CDR3 coding sequence is TGTGCCACAGCGCGTTTTGGGCAGGGGGCGGGGGAGACCCAGTACTTC.

The chain links TRBV5-1 to TRBJ2-7; D not resolved. The ends were cut back, 5 bases at V and 0 bases at J, with 15 bases in the middle. Germline lookup yields CDR1 SGHRS and CDR2 YFSETQ. CDR3 length equals 15 residues. Written as DNA, the CDR3 is TGCGCCAGCAGGGGCGGCGTCACCATCTCCTACGAGCAGTACTTC. This encodes CASRGGVTISYEQYF. Variable domain in full (rest from reference TRBV5-1 and TRBJ2-7): KAGVTQTPRYLIKTRGQQVTLSCSPISGHRSVSWYQQTPGQGLQFLFEYFSETQRNKGNFPGRFSGRQFSNSRSEMNVSTLELGDSALYLCASRGGVTISYEQYFGPGTRLTVT.

The chain recombines TRBV24-1 with TRBJ2-3; 7 bases map to TRBD1. Germline loops: CDR1 KGHDR, CDR2 SFDVKD. The length of the CDR3 is 13 residues. Trimming took 7 bases from V and 4 from J; bases not matched to a gene: 4. CDR3 amino acids: CATSQTGADTQYF. CDR3 bases: TGTGCCACCAGCCAAACAGGGGCAGATACGCAGTATTTT.

The rearrangement joins TRBV5-1 to TRBJ2-7; D is perhaps TRBD1 or TRBD2 (5 bases each). The germline gives CDR1 SGHRS, CDR2 YFSETQ. The CDR3 is 14 amino acids. Trimming took off 2 bases at V and 5 bases at J, with 14 bases between the two ends. CDR3 protein: CASSFLGTGDEQYF. Written as DNA, the CDR3 is TGCGCCAGCAGCTTCCTTGGGACCGGTGACGAGCAGTACTTC.

In its sample, this clonotype was seen many times. The gene calls are TRBV7-2 and TRBJ1-5, with TRBD1 identical over 8 bases. Trimming took 4 bases from V and 5 from J; bases not matched to a gene: 1. The CDR3 has 13 residues. Germline V gives CDR1 SGHTA, CDR2 FQGNSA. CDR3 region: CASSSDRDQPQHF. CDR3 bases: TGTGCCAGCAGCTCGGACAGGGATCAGCCCCAGCATTTT.

The chain recombines TRBV18 with TRBJ1-2, with 7 bases identical to TRBD1. Trimming cost V 3 bases and J 2 bases; bases outside gene matches: 3. Per germline, CDR1 KGHSH and CDR2 LQKENI. The CDR3 consists of 14 residues. Here the CDR3 DNA reads TGTGCCAGCTCACCCTCGACAGGGAACTATGGCTACACCTTC. Its translation: CASSPSTGNYGYTF. The whole variable domain, filled in from reference TRBV18 and TRBJ1-2, reads NAGVMQNPRHLVRRRGQEARLRCSPMKGHSHVYWYRQLPEEGLKFMVYLQKENIIDESGMPKERFSAEFPKEGPSILRIQQVVRGDSAAYFCASSPSTGNYGYTFGSGTRLTVV.

This clonotype was seen more than once but under ten times. The chain couples TRBV10-3 to TRBJ2-1; D possibly matches TRBD1 or TRBD2 (6 bases each). With 7 bases removed from V and 3 bases from J, the gap between germline ends came to 22 bases. The germline gives CDR1 ENHRY, CDR2 SYGVKD. There are 17 residues in the CDR3. The CDR3, as DNA: TGTGCCATCACCTCCACGACAGGAGGGCACGACTACAATGAGCAGTTCTTC. Translation gives CAITSTTGGHDYNEQFF.

The chain combines TRBV5-6 with TRBJ2-7; no clear D gene. Trimming left V 1 base short and J 2 bases short, with 10 bases between. The length of the CDR3 is 14 residues. CDR1 SGHDT and CDR2 YYEEEE come from the germline V gene. CDR3 amino acids: CASSLWGRAYEQYF. The CDR3 region has the DNA TGTGCCAGCAGCTTGTGGGGTAGGGCCTACGAGCAGTACTTC.

This clonotype was seen only a few times. The chain combines TRBV5-5 with TRBJ2-7; TRBD2 aligns across 13 bases. CDR1 is SGHKS and CDR2 is YYEKEE in the germline V gene (reference sequence). CDR3 size: 16 residues. Trimming cost V 3 bases and J 2 bases; bases outside gene matches: 5. CDR3 loop: CASSSRTSGRAYEQYF. In DNA form, the CDR3 reads TGTGCCAGCAGCTCCAGAACTAGCGGGAGGGCCTACGAGCAGTACTTC.

The rearrangement links TRBV5-1 to TRBJ1-1; D call uncertain. The CDR3 extends over 14 amino acids. V was cut by 1 base and J by 5 bases, with 12 bases left in between. CDR1 is SGHRS, CDR2 YFSETQ, per germline. CDR3 residues: CASSLTSGDTEAFF. The CDR3 nucleotides are TGCGCCAGCAGCTTGACTTCTGGGGATACTGAAGCTTTCTTT.